This T cell receptor (beta chain) was captured by sequencing in a study of cytomegalovirus exposure and HLA in healthy donors. With 5 bases removed from V and 1 base from J, the gap between germline ends came to 11 bases. Per germline, CDR1 SGHTA and CDR2 FQGNSA. This CDR3 comprises 14 residues. Use of 60 Vbeta and 13 Jbeta primers characterized the PCR. This table comes from immunoSEQ multiplex PCR, and its TCRdb copy is limited to in-frame clones, with some not included. The sample lists about 95,000 clones, around 70% occurring once. About this clone: The antigen is undetermined.

Whole-study results and caveats: Rare TCR sequences predominated, though certain public TCRs were found in many donors. Per a later analysis, 15,000 to 20,000 TCR beta sequences showed association with HLA alleles at 0.05 false discovery rate.

Each donor was nominally healthy when sampled (though unrecorded immune exposures were likely). This sequence was found in a man between 60 and 70 years old in good health and CMV-seronegative. Material: PBMCs. The V gene is TRBV7-2, the J gene TRBJ1-2; D is uncertain. DNA for the CDR3: TGTGCCAGCAGCCCGTACCGGGATAACTATGGCTACACCTTC. This encodes CASSPYRDNYGYTF.